This T cell receptor (beta chain) comes out of a study of T cell responses to AZD1222 COVID-19 vaccine. Whole-study results and caveats: Rises in breadth and depth of Spike-specific TCRs came after two AZD1222 doses. Baseline seropositivity occurred in only a handful of AZD1222 recipients. CD4 TCRs associated with vaccination spanned spike, dominating at 160-218 and 743-854.

In the case of this clone: Its specificity is not known.

Some second doses came at about 4 weeks and others at about 12 weeks; these were pooled. The CDR3 loop spans 15 amino acids. CDR1 is SGHAT, CDR2 FQDESV, per germline (reference sequence). V was shortened by 8 bases and J by 7 bases, with 20 bases between the two germline ends. Method: immunoSEQ multiplex PCR; TCRdb's copy keeps in-frame clones and lacks some. The table records 120,000 or so clones, 86% of them present only once. This material consisted of peripheral blood, taken 28 days after the second AZD1222 dose. V gene TRBV11-1 combines with J gene TRBJ2-2; tentatively, D is TRBD2 (6 bases). The origin of this receptor is an adult who received the AZD1222 COVID-19 vaccine. This CDR3 is CASRFQGGVSGELFF. Here the CDR3 DNA reads TGTGCCAGCCGTTTTCAGGGCGGGGTTAGCGGGGAGCTGTTTTTT.